One and the same sample provided the 25 T cell receptor beta chains below, sequenced in a study of post-analysis software for immune sequencing data. Built from TCR beta cDNA, the libraries had unique molecular identifiers in them. TCRdb recomputed calls from the PCR reads with MiXCR, one row per CDR3 protein. The table shows hundreds of thousands of distinct CDR3 sequences, with under 55% occurring only once. These receptors have no known antigen. Study findings and constraints: The study found TRBV5-6, TRBV5-1 and TRBV20-1 among four to six TRBV segments more frequent in patients than controls.

The sequenced material came from blood. Every receptor here comes from a girl between 10 and 17 years old with multiple sclerosis.

Concerning this clonotype itself: A much larger clone is a single base away; this may be a read error. This sequence joins TRBV4-1 and TRBJ2-5; D could derive from TRBD1 or TRBD2 (6 bases each). The J call may be incorrect, as the DNA end agrees better with TRBJ2-7. Germline CDR1 MGHRA, CDR2 YSYEKL. CDR3 length: 15 amino acids. The CDR3 nucleotides are TGCGTCAGCAGCCAAATTGGGGGGCTCCAATACGAGCAGTACTTC. Its translation is CVSSQIGGLQYEQYF.

There are a few counts of this clonotype. An end of the junction does not agree with germline; a read error may underlie this. The CDR3 here is CASSPTGLYNEQFF. Here the CDR3 DNA reads TGTGCCAGCAGCCCAACGGGCCTTTACAATGAGCAGTTCTTT. The chain carries TRBV11-2 and TRBJ2-1, with D unresolved. The germline V gene has CDR1 SGHAT and CDR2 FQNNGV. CDR3 length equals 14 residues.

The V and J genes are TRBV27 and TRBJ1-1, with D tentatively TRBD1 (5 bases). Germline V lookup: CDR1 MNHEY, CDR2 SMNVEV (reference sequence). This CDR3 has 15 amino acids. V was pared by 0 bases and J by 2 bases, with 10 bases between. DNA for the CDR3: TGTGCCAGCAGTTTATCTGGGGGGTCCAACACTGAAGCTTTCTTT. Translated: CASSLSGGSNTEAFF.

This chain links TRBV7-9 with TRBJ2-4; D is ambiguous. The J call may be incorrect, as the DNA end agrees better with TRBJ2-5. There are 16 residues in the CDR3. Germline CDR1 is SEHNR and CDR2 is FQNEAQ (reference sequence). The CDR3 DNA follows: TGTGCCAGCAGCTTAGGGCTTTTAAGGGCCCAAGAGACCCAGTACTTC. Protein: CASSLGLLRAQETQYF.

The V call is TRBV20-1, the J call TRBJ2-1, with TRBD2 matching 13 bases. CDR3 size: 15 residues. Germline V gives CDR1 DFQATT, CDR2 SNEGSKA (reference sequence). Losses at the gene ends were 2 bases for V and 7 bases for J; bases not matched to a gene: 5. CDR3 sequence: CSARRTSGSLNEQFF. CDR3 in DNA: TGCAGTGCTAGACGGACTAGCGGGAGCTTAAATGAGCAGTTCTTC.

This clonotype was found once. V usage is TRBV6-2 or TRBV6-3 and J usage is TRBJ1-5; D remains ambiguous. Between the trimmed V and J ends, which lost 0 bases and 0 bases, there was a span of 9 bases. The length of the CDR3 is 16 residues. Germline V gives CDR1 MNHEY, CDR2 SVGEGT. CDR3 residues: CASSYSSRSSNQPQHF. CDR3 bases: TGTGCCAGCAGTTACTCGAGCAGGAGTAGCAATCAGCCCCAGCATTTT.

This rearrangement joins TRBV6-1 to TRBJ2-7; perhaps TRBD1 as D (5 bases). This CDR3 has 13 amino acids. CDR1 MNHNS and CDR2 SASEGT come from the germline V gene. V was cut by 9 bases and J by 5 bases, with 17 bases left in between. The DNA for the CDR3 is TGTGCCAGTAGAGAGACAGTTACCCACGAGCAGTACTTC. The encoded protein is CASRETVTHEQYF.

The rearrangement uses TRBV4-1 and TRBJ2-1; 7 bases agree with TRBD2. The J call may be in error: the DNA end matches TRBJ2-7 better. This CDR3 spans 14 amino acids. The germline V gene encodes CDR1 MGHRA and CDR2 YSYEKL. The CDR3 sequence: CASSRGLDYNEQYF. CDR3 sequence (DNA): TGCGCCAGCAGCCGAGGACTAGACTACAATGAGCAGTACTTC.

This clonotype has only a few counts. The V and J genes are TRBV20-1 and TRBJ2-7; D is uncertain. Looked up from germline, CDR1 is DFQATT and CDR2 is SNEGSKA (reference sequence). V lost 0 bases and J lost 3, with 12 bases in between. This CDR3 has 14 residues. This CDR3 is CSAREAGKGYEQYF. In nucleotides, the CDR3 is TGCAGTGCTAGAGAAGCAGGAAAGGGCTACGAGCAGTACTTC.

This rearrangement joins TRBV20-1 to TRBJ1-2; 11 bases are a match to TRBD1. Germline V gives CDR1 DFQATT, CDR2 SNEGSKA (reference sequence). The CDR3 loop spans 14 amino acids. V lost 6 bases, J lost 4 bases, and 7 bases stayed unmatched. This CDR3 reads CSAFGTGGLYGYTF. DNA of the CDR3: TGCAGTGCATTTGGGACAGGGGGGCTCTATGGCTACACCTTC.

The chain recombines TRBV20-1 with TRBJ2-7; perhaps TRBD2 as D (6 bases). Trimming stripped 5 bases from V and 4 bases from J, with 18 bases between. Per the germline V gene, CDR1 is DFQATT and CDR2 is SNEGSKA (reference sequence). The CDR3 is made up of 14 amino acids. The CDR3 DNA follows: TGCAGTGCTCCTTTAGGAGGGGCGCTTTACGAGCAGTACTTC. Translating gives CSAPLGGALYEQYF.

V gene TRBV28 combines with J gene TRBJ2-5, with TRBD1 matching 8 bases. V lost 1 base and J lost 4; bases outside the gene matches: 8. The CDR3 consists of 16 residues. The germline V gene has CDR1 MDHEN and CDR2 SYDVKM. This chain's CDR3 is CASSLSRTGKGETQYF. The CDR3 bases are TGTGCCAGCAGTTTATCGAGGACAGGGAAGGGAGAGACCCAGTACTTC.

This clonotype turned up a few times. V usage is TRBV7-8 and J usage is TRBJ2-1, with TRBD2 as a possible D gene (6 bases). The CDR3 runs to 16 residues. V was cut by 4 bases and J by 4 bases, with 17 bases left in between. Germline V gives CDR1 SGHVS, CDR2 FQNEAQ. In DNA form, the CDR3 reads TGTGCCAGCAGCTCGTTTTCGGGAGATGGGTACAATGAGCAGTTCTTC. It yields the protein CASSSFSGDGYNEQFF.

The V gene is TRBV2, the J gene TRBJ2-7; 9 bases align to TRBD1. This CDR3 spans 13 amino acids. The V segment lost 1 base and the J segment 7 bases; nucleotides outside the gene matches: 2. The germline V gene encodes CDR1 SNHLY and CDR2 FYNNEI. The CDR3 loop reads CASSEDRGREQYF. Here the CDR3 DNA reads TGTGCCAGCAGTGAAGACAGGGGGCGGGAGCAGTACTTC.

This clonotype came up a few times. This could be a read error, since a much larger clone is one nucleotide away. The chain has TRBV29-1 and TRBJ2-3, with a weak D call TRBD1 (5 bases). The CDR3 covers 12 residues. V lost 3 bases and J 1 base, leaving 5 bases between the germline ends. The germline V gene encodes CDR1 SQVTM and CDR2 ANQGSEA. This CDR3 reads CSVDRGTDTQYF. CDR3 nucleotide sequence: TGCAGCGTTGACAGGGGCACAGATACGCAGTATTTT.

V and J are TRBV25-1 and TRBJ2-3; D remains ambiguous. The CDR3 totals 13 residues. The V gene lost 4 bases and the J gene lost 4 bases, with 9 bases spanning the gap. The germline V gene has CDR1 MGHDK and CDR2 SYGVNS. The CDR3 DNA follows: TGTGCCAGCAGTGTCAGAGAGGCAGATACGCAGTATTTT. Encoded protein: CASSVREADTQYF.

The chain has TRBV6-1 and TRBJ2-3; D unclear. Trimming cost V 9 bases and J 0 bases, with 13 bases left between them. In germline, CDR1 is MNHNS, CDR2 SASEGT. The CDR3 has 14 amino acids. The CDR3 loop reads CASMSRASTDTQYF. CDR3 sequence (DNA): TGTGCCAGTATGTCCCGGGCCAGCACAGATACGCAGTATTTT.

The chain is built from TRBV28 and TRBJ2-5; 11 bases agree with TRBD2. CDR3 length: 15 amino acids. Germline trimming cut 6 bases from V and 1 base from J; bases unmatched to any gene: 4. CDR1 is MDHEN, CDR2 SYDVKM, per germline. The CDR3 nucleotides read TGTGCCAGCAGGGGACTAGCGGCCGTCCAAGAGACCCAGTACTTC. Translation: CASRGLAAVQETQYF.

The chain couples TRBV6-5 to TRBJ1-2; D remains unclear. Germline loops: CDR1 MNHEY, CDR2 SVGAGI. Trimming took 6 bases from V and 3 from J, leaving 8 bases between them. This CDR3 is built from 12 residues. CDR3 in amino acids: CASRERDYGYTF. The DNA for the CDR3 is TGTGCCAGCAGGGAACGGGACTATGGCTACACCTTC.

There are a few counts of this clonotype. This chain uses TRBV29-1 with TRBJ1-5; perhaps TRBD1 as D (5 bases). Trimming took 4 bases from V and 4 from J, leaving 11 bases between them. From germline, CDR1 is SQVTM and CDR2 ANQGSEA. The CDR3 loop spans 13 amino acids. The CDR3 DNA sequence: TGCAGCGTTGGCCCAGGGTTAAATCAGCCCCAGCATTTT. Translated: CSVGPGLNQPQHF.

This chain links TRBV28 with TRBJ2-7; tentatively, D is TRBD1 or TRBD2 (6 bases each). The J call may be mistaken, given a closer DNA end match to TRBJ2-5. The germline gives CDR1 MDHEN, CDR2 SYDVKM. This CDR3 has 14 amino acids. This CDR3 is CASSLRGAEETQYF. In DNA form, the CDR3 reads TGTGCCAGCAGTTTAAGGGGGGCGGAGGAGACCCAGTACTTC.

J is TRBJ2-7 and V is TRBV4-3; D may correspond to TRBD1 or TRBD2 (5 bases each). Germline V gene lookup returns CDR1 LGHNA and CDR2 YSLEER. V dropped 0 bases and J dropped 3 bases, with 24 bases sitting between them. The CDR3 spans 19 residues. The CDR3 DNA reads TGCGCCAGCAGCCAAGATCCCTCTCTCGGGGCGGGCTCTCACTACGAGCAGTACTTC. Encoded protein: CASSQDPSLGAGSHYEQYF.

The CDR3 protein is CASSPPADRFYGYTF. The CDR3 DNA reads TGTGCCAGCAGCCCCCCTGCGGACAGATTCTATGGCTACACCTTC. The chain employs TRBV7-9 and TRBJ1-2; maybe TRBD1 (6 bases). V gave up 5 bases and J gave up 4 bases, with 17 bases separating them. The CDR3 is 15 amino acids. Germline V lookup: CDR1 SEHNR, CDR2 FQNEAQ (reference sequence).

The rearrangement uses TRBV29-1 and TRBJ1-1; D remains unclear. The V and J ends lost 0 bases and 10 bases respectively, with 15 bases between them. The germline V gene encodes CDR1 SQVTM and CDR2 ANQGSEA. This CDR3 region has 13 residues. Here the CDR3 DNA reads TGCAGCGTTGAAGACCCTATCGCCCCGGGAGCTTTCTTT. Translation gives CSVEDPIAPGAFF.

The chain recombines TRBV5-1 with TRBJ2-1; 13 bases are shared with TRBD2. The length of the CDR3 is 20 residues. Germline V gives CDR1 SGHRS, CDR2 YFSETQ. The CDR3 loop is CASGPRRGLAGWTHIDEQFF. In DNA form, the CDR3 reads TGCGCTAGCGGCCCCCGGAGGGGACTAGCGGGATGGACACATATCGATGAGCAGTTCTTC.